This T cell receptor (beta chain) was found in a study of cytomegalovirus exposure and HLA in healthy donors. The study's findings and limits: The study found most TCR sequences rare, yet found some public TCRs in many donors. TRBV6-2, TRBV6-3 and some other V segments were excluded as indistinguishable. For presence/absence analyses, sequencing depth was assumed to be roughly uniform across donors. Being productive about 90% or about 30% of the time was typical of most TCR beta V segments in an earlier analysis.

This clone has more than one count but fewer than ten. No antigen is known for it. The same CDR3 is also encoded by other DNA sequences in this sample. The PCR used 60 Vbeta and 13 Jbeta primers. The data were produced by immunoSEQ multiplex PCR, yet TCRdb's version contains in-frame clones alone and is incomplete. The data contain 150,000 to 200,000 clones, roughly 85% of them singletons. Trimming left V 2 bases short and J 0 bases short, with 6 bases between. Per the germline V gene, CDR1 is SGHRS and CDR2 is YFSETQ. The CDR3 spans 14 residues. The sequenced material came from PBMCs. This TCR came from a woman between 50 and 59 years old in good health and CMV-seronegative. The chain couples TRBV5-1 to TRBJ2-1; the D is unclear. The CDR3 sequence is CASSFSGSYNEQFF. As DNA, the CDR3 is TGCGCCAGCAGCTTCTCGGGCTCCTACAATGAGCAGTTCTTC.